This is a list of T cell receptor beta chains from one sample in a study of shared clonotypes between healthy human individuals. Method: immunoSEQ multiplex PCR; TCRdb's copy keeps in-frame clones and lacks some. The sample shows around 2.5 million clones, approximately 93% of them seen only once. The sequenced material came from naive CD4+ T cells from PBMCs. The receptors were gathered from a man aged 18 to 30 in good health. Some clones in this sample may be carry-over from other donors' samples. The CDR3 runs from the conserved cysteine through the conserved F or W.

TRBV11-3	TRBJ2-1	CASSKAGAGNEQFF
TRBV28	TRBJ2-4	CASTPDRGSASAKNIQYF
TRBV29-1	TRBJ1-5	CSVRQGEQPQHF
TRBV9	TRBJ1-2	CASSVDGYYGYTF
TRBV28	TRBJ2-7	CASRSTGILWYEQYF
TRBV6-5	TRBJ2-2	CASSYSAGTGELFF
TRBV7-3	TRBJ2-1	CASSLRQLAAYNEQFF
TRBV10-3	TRBJ1-3	CAISGRTDSGNTIYF
TRBV5-1	TRBJ2-2	CASSSEGRELFF
TRBV28	TRBJ2-7	CASSLGDSRSYEQYF
TRBV11-1	TRBJ2-5	CASSGGTRFGRETQYF
TRBV29-1	TRBJ2-7	CSVVAGAHEQYF
TRBV6-6	TRBJ2-2	CASRQTTDSGELFF
TRBV7-9	TRBJ2-3	CASSPDRGTDTQYF
TRBV4-1	TRBJ1-1	CASSPWGGNTEAFF
TRBV19	TRBJ2-1	CASRDGNGNEQFF
TRBV6-1	TRBJ1-1	CASSERRDLFDTEAFF
TRBV18	TRBJ2-5	CASSPPSDRGRETQYF
TRBV7-9	TRBJ2-7	CASSRGQGPYEQYF
TRBV7-3	TRBJ2-3	CASSLSSTDTQYF
TRBV29-1	TRBJ1-2	CSTGQLVNYGYTF
TRBV18	TRBJ1-1	CASSPIPGGNTEAFF
TRBV14	TRBJ2-1	CASSTSRARSEQFF
TRBV28	TRBJ2-3	CASSFSYFLVEDTDTQYF
TRBV7-9	TRBJ2-5	CASSPTGTGYLSSETQYF
TRBV7-6	TRBJ2-2	CASSFSHTGELFF
TRBV28	TRBJ2-5	CASSSPAGSQYF
TRBV5-1	TRBJ2-1	CASSPEGLNEQFF
TRBV11-2	TRBJ2-1	CASTASGQGRGEQFF
TRBV5-1	TRBJ1-3	CASSLELRGSGNTIYF
TRBV29-1	TRBJ1-1	CSVEMSHTEAFF
TRBV4-1	TRBJ2-5	CASSIDNQETQYF
TRBV10-2	TRBJ1-1	CASSPGTGQMNTEAFF
TRBV5-1	TRBJ2-1	CASSLAAGGRLVDMQFF
TRBV28	TRBJ2-3	CASSLPGIPLAATDTQYF
TRBV5-1	TRBJ2-3	CASSPPEAALFTDTQYF
TRBV29-1	TRBJ2-7	CSVSSRAGTYEQYF
TRBV5-1	TRBJ1-1	CASSSQGTLNTEAFF
TRBV18	TRBJ2-7	CASSPPAGSDEQYF
TRBV4-1	TRBJ2-1	CASSQDRRGGVYNEQFF